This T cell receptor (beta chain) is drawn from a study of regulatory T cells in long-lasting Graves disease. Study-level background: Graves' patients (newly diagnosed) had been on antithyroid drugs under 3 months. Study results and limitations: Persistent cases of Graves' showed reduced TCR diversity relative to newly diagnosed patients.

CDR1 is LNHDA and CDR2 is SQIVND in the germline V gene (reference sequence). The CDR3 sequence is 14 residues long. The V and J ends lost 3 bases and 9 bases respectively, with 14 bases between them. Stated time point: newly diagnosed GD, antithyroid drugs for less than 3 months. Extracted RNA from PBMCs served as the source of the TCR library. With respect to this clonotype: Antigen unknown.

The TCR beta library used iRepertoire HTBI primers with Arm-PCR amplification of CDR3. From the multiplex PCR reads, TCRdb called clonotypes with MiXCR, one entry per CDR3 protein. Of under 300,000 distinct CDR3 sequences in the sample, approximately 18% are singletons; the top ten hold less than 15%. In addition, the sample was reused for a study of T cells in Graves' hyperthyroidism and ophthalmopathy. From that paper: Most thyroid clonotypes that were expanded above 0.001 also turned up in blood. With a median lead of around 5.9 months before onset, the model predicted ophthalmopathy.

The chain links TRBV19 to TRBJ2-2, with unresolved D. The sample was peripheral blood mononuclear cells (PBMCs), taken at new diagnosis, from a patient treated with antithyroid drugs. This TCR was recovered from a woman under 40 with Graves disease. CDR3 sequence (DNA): TGTGCCAGTAGTATTATATTGTTTGATCGGGAGCTGTTTTTT. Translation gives CASSIILFDRELFF.